This paragraph covers one T cell receptor (beta chain) sequence. Antigen: not known. This CDR3 region has 13 residues. Germline assignment: CDR1 GTSNPN and CDR2 SVGIG (reference sequence). V was trimmed by 3 bases and J by 3 bases, leaving 12 bases between them. The sample is drawn from a study of T cell repertoires in cytomegalovirus infection. For the study at large: Recently identified HLA-C-restricted CMV epitopes were used, and well-studied HLA-B-restricted CMV epitopes were used as well. Through public TCR beta signatures, both CMV infection and matching HLA type were indicated.

One entry per CDR3 protein results from TCRdb running MiXCR on the reads. The sample has some 100,000 distinct CDR3 sequences, under 30% seen once; the top ten hold 80% to 90%. The chain uses TRBV30 and TRBJ2-7; no definite D call. This sequence was found in a human donor in good health (CMV status not recorded). Some clones in this sample may be carry-over from other donors' samples. The sample here was CD8+ T cells from cultured PBMCs, taken from culture after CMV antigen stimulation. DNA of the CDR3: TGTGCCTGGAGGTCCATCACTGGCTACGAGCAGTACTTC. Encoded protein: CAWRSITGYEQYF.